This T cell receptor beta chain was recorded in a study of early T cells in non-severe SARS-CoV-2 infection. For the study at large: Sequencing used unsorted whole-blood bulk RNA, so chains lack pairing.

Study conclusions and caveats: Sequences matched to VDJdb favored anti-spike CD8 responses, while private and CD4 specificities were missed.

Losses at the gene ends were 6 bases for V and 4 bases for J; bases not matched to a gene: 4. Germline V CDR1 and CDR2: SQVTM, ANQGSEA. The CDR3 totals 12 residues. The library protocol tagged individual cDNA molecules with unique molecular identifiers. MiXCR, run by TCRdb on the 5' RACE reads, gives a single entry per CDR3 protein. The table includes about 42,000 distinct CDR3 sequences, about 7% detected once. This clonotype was seen many times. Its matching antigen is unknown. This sequence originates from an adult who was a healthcare worker with PCR-confirmed SARS-CoV-2 infection or an uninfected control (not recorded which). Sequenced material: whole blood. The chain carries TRBV29-1 and TRBJ2-7; TRBD1 agrees at 9 bases. CDR3 in DNA: TGCAGCGTCCGGACAGGGGCGTACGAGCAGTACTTC. It translates to CSVRTGAYEQYF.